These T cell receptor beta chains were read from a single sample in a study of T cell changes during pregnancy in multiple sclerosis. Some clones are missing from TCRdb's copy, which holds only in-frame ones; the method was immunoSEQ multiplex PCR. In the table there are about 40,000 clones, over 75% of which are singletons. The specimen comprised peripheral blood, sampled in the first trimester of pregnancy. The receptor set was obtained from a female donor in good health, enrolled as a control in a pregnancy study. Both conserved end residues are part of each CDR3. The order of the fields is D gene, V gene, J gene, clone size, CDR3 protein, CDR3 DNA. D genes are given only for firm matches. The listing skips clone size in some rows; elsewhere it reads once, few, many or a size class.

d_gene: TRBD1
v_gene: TRBV5-1
j_gene: TRBJ2-1
abundance: .
CDR3aa: CASMKGQGIYNEQFF
CDR3nt: TGCGCCAGCATGAAGGGACAGGGAATCTACAATGAGCAGTTCTTC

d_gene: TRBD1
v_gene: TRBV15
j_gene: TRBJ2-1
abundance: .
CDR3aa: CATSRDYGQGAGEQFF
CDR3nt: TGTGCCACCAGCAGAGATTATGGGCAGGGGGCTGGTGAGCAGTTCTTC

d_gene: TRBD2
v_gene: TRBV28
j_gene: TRBJ2-7
abundance: .
CDR3aa: CASRFLEGAGDYEQYF
CDR3nt: TGTGCCAGCAGATTCCTCGAGGGAGCGGGAGACTACGAGCAGTACTTC

d_gene: TRBD1
v_gene: TRBV27
j_gene: TRBJ1-1
abundance: .
CDR3aa: CASSLQGAHTEAFF
CDR3nt: TGTGCCAGCAGCCTACAGGGGGCTCACACTGAAGCTTTCTTT

d_gene: TRBD2
v_gene: TRBV19
j_gene: TRBJ2-4
abundance: .
CDR3aa: CASPKRECTKNIQYF
CDR3nt: TGTGCCAGTCCAAAGCGGGAGTGTACCAAAAACATTCAGTACTTC

d_gene: TRBD1
v_gene: TRBV18
j_gene: TRBJ2-7
abundance: once
CDR3aa: CASSPHRGVLYEQYF
CDR3nt: TGTGCCAGCTCACCCCACAGGGGGGTACTCTACGAGCAGTACTTC

d_gene: TRBD1
v_gene: TRBV5-1
j_gene: TRBJ1-3
abundance: .
CDR3aa: CASSGGEGAFGNTIYF
CDR3nt: TGCGCCAGCAGCGGTGGCGAGGGGGCGTTCGGAAACACCATATATTTT

d_gene: .
v_gene: TRBV5-5
j_gene: TRBJ1-1
abundance: .
CDR3aa: CASSLSVDTEAFF
CDR3nt: TGTGCCAGCAGCTTGAGTGTAGACACTGAAGCTTTCTTT

d_gene: TRBD1
v_gene: TRBV6-1
j_gene: TRBJ1-3
abundance: .
CDR3aa: CASTPADRAGNTIYF
CDR3nt: TGTGCCAGCACCCCCGCGGACAGGGCTGGAAACACCATATATTTT

d_gene: .
v_gene: TRBV18
j_gene: TRBJ1-1
abundance: once
CDR3aa: CASSPPDRETEAFF
CDR3nt: TGTGCCAGCTCACCCCCGGACAGAGAAACTGAAGCTTTCTTT

d_gene: TRBD2
v_gene: TRBV27
j_gene: TRBJ2-3
abundance: .
CDR3aa: CASSVLAGGGDTQYF
CDR3nt: TGTGCCAGCAGTGTACTAGCGGGAGGTGGAGATACGCAGTATTTT

d_gene: .
v_gene: TRBV9
j_gene: TRBJ2-7
abundance: .
CDR3aa: CASSPRPGYEQYF
CDR3nt: TGTGCCAGCAGCCCCCGTCCGGGGTACGAGCAGTACTTC

d_gene: TRBD2
v_gene: TRBV5-6
j_gene: TRBJ2-5
abundance: .
CDR3aa: CASSLDATSGGETQYF
CDR3nt: TGTGCCAGCAGCTTGGATGCGACTAGCGGGGGAGAGACCCAGTACTTC

d_gene: .
v_gene: TRBV5-1
j_gene: TRBJ2-1
abundance: .
CDR3aa: CASSLGQGTYNEQFF
CDR3nt: TGCGCCAGCAGCTTGGGGCAGGGGACCTACAATGAGCAGTTCTTC

d_gene: TRBD1
v_gene: TRBV9
j_gene: TRBJ2-2
abundance: .
CDR3aa: CASSPFPGQGARAGELFF
CDR3nt: TGTGCCAGCAGCCCCTTCCCGGGACAGGGGGCAAGGGCCGGGGAGCTGTTTTTT

d_gene: .
v_gene: TRBV28
j_gene: TRBJ2-4
abundance: .
CDR3aa: CASSTSGLAKNIQYF
CDR3nt: TGTGCCAGCAGTACGAGCGGCCTAGCCAAAAACATTCAGTACTTC

d_gene: .
v_gene: TRBV5-1
j_gene: TRBJ2-7
abundance: .
CDR3aa: CASSRNGSPQDYEQYF
CDR3nt: TGCGCCAGCAGCCGTAACGGGTCACCCCAAGACTACGAGCAGTACTTC

d_gene: .
v_gene: TRBV9
j_gene: TRBJ1-2
abundance: .
CDR3aa: CASGDSIYGYTF
CDR3nt: TGTGCCAGCGGCGACTCCATCTATGGCTACACCTTC

d_gene: TRBD1
v_gene: TRBV18
j_gene: TRBJ1-2
abundance: .
CDR3aa: CASSPSQGARVYGYTF
CDR3nt: TGTGCCAGCTCACCGAGTCAGGGGGCGCGGGTCTATGGCTACACCTTC

d_gene: .
v_gene: TRBV21-1
j_gene: TRBJ2-7
abundance: .
CDR3aa: CASRIPLADFPEQYF
CDR3nt: TGTGCCAGCAGAATACCCCTAGCGGATTTCCCCGAGCAGTACTTC

d_gene: TRBD1
v_gene: TRBV9
j_gene: TRBJ2-7
abundance: .
CDR3aa: CASSGPGTGSEQYF
CDR3nt: TGTGCCAGCAGCGGACCCGGGACAGGGAGCGAGCAGTACTTC

d_gene: TRBD1
v_gene: TRBV6-5
j_gene: TRBJ1-4
abundance: .
CDR3aa: CASSSYRGRNEKLFF
CDR3nt: TGTGCCAGCAGTTCCTACAGGGGCCGTAATGAAAAACTGTTTTTT

d_gene: .
v_gene: TRBV5-1
j_gene: TRBJ2-5
abundance: once
CDR3aa: CASSRAVGLKTSQYF
CDR3nt: TGCGCCAGCAGCCGCGCGGTGGGACTCAAAACGTCCCAGTACTTC

d_gene: .
v_gene: TRBV6-1
j_gene: TRBJ1-4
abundance: few
CDR3aa: CASGRAGLGEKLFF
CDR3nt: TGTGCCAGCGGCAGAGCAGGGTTGGGTGAAAAACTGTTTTTT

d_gene: TRBD2
v_gene: TRBV7-9
j_gene: TRBJ2-1
abundance: once
CDR3aa: CASSWGLAANEQFF
CDR3nt: TGTGCCAGCAGCTGGGGACTAGCGGCAAATGAGCAGTTCTTC

d_gene: .
v_gene: TRBV7-9
j_gene: TRBJ1-2
abundance: .
CDR3aa: CASSLDAGVYGYTF
CDR3nt: TGTGCCAGCAGCTTAGACGCAGGGGTATACGGCTACACCTTC

d_gene: .
v_gene: TRBV4-1
j_gene: TRBJ1-5
abundance: .
CDR3aa: CASSPRQGGQPQHF
CDR3nt: TGCGCCAGCAGCCCCAGGCAGGGAGGTCAGCCCCAGCATTTT

d_gene: .
v_gene: TRBV25-1
j_gene: TRBJ1-2
abundance: once
CDR3aa: CASSRGIDYGYTF
CDR3nt: TGTGCCAGCAGTCGAGGTATCGACTATGGCTACACCTTC

d_gene: TRBD1
v_gene: TRBV29-1
j_gene: TRBJ2-7
abundance: .
CDR3aa: CSVFDRETSSYEQYF
CDR3nt: TGCAGCGTATTTGACAGGGAGACAAGCTCCTACGAGCAGTACTTC

d_gene: TRBD1
v_gene: TRBV7-8
j_gene: TRBJ2-2
abundance: .
CDR3aa: CASSPGTGRTGELFF
CDR3nt: TGTGCCAGCAGCCCCGGGACAGGGAGGACCGGGGAGCTGTTTTTT

d_gene: .
v_gene: TRBV19
j_gene: TRBJ2-3
abundance: .
CDR3aa: CASSPLLAPDTQYF
CDR3nt: TGTGCCAGTAGTCCTTTGCTAGCCCCAGATACGCAGTATTTT

d_gene: .
v_gene: TRBV9
j_gene: TRBJ1-1
abundance: .
CDR3aa: CASSVAARGAFF
CDR3nt: TGTGCCAGCAGCGTAGCGGCCCGGGGAGCTTTCTTT

d_gene: .
v_gene: TRBV21-1
j_gene: TRBJ1-6
abundance: .
CDR3aa: CASRGRDSPLHF
CDR3nt: TGTGCCAGCAGAGGGCGGGATTCACCCCTCCACTTT

d_gene: .
v_gene: TRBV30
j_gene: TRBJ1-1
abundance: .
CDR3aa: CAWSRGTEAFF
CDR3nt: TGTGCCTGGAGTAGGGGGACTGAAGCTTTCTTT

d_gene: TRBD1
v_gene: TRBV29-1
j_gene: TRBJ1-2
abundance: .
CDR3aa: CSVGGGTGDGYTF
CDR3nt: TGCAGCGTTGGGGGGGGGACAGGGGATGGCTACACCTTC

d_gene: TRBD2
v_gene: TRBV27
j_gene: TRBJ2-7
abundance: .
CDR3aa: CASKTTSVTYEQYF
CDR3nt: TGTGCCAGCAAAACGACTAGCGTAACCTACGAGCAGTACTTC

d_gene: TRBD2
v_gene: TRBV7-3
j_gene: TRBJ2-7
abundance: .
CDR3aa: CASSSGSGGPSSYEQYF
CDR3nt: TGTGCCAGCAGCTCTGGTAGCGGGGGGCCGAGCTCCTACGAGCAGTACTTC

d_gene: TRBD2
v_gene: TRBV11-3
j_gene: TRBJ2-7
abundance: .
CDR3aa: CASSSGLAGGWNEQYF
CDR3nt: TGTGCCAGCAGCTCAGGACTAGCGGGAGGGTGGAACGAGCAGTACTTC

d_gene: TRBD2
v_gene: TRBV4-2
j_gene: TRBJ2-7
abundance: .
CDR3aa: CASSQTRTSGRREQYF
CDR3nt: TGTGCCAGCAGCCAAACTCGAACTAGCGGGAGGAGGGAGCAGTACTTC

d_gene: TRBD1
v_gene: TRBV7-2
j_gene: TRBJ2-4
abundance: many
CDR3aa: CASSPGGGQGNIQYF
CDR3nt: TGTGCCAGCAGCCCAGGGGGGGGACAGGGTAACATTCAGTACTTC

d_gene: .
v_gene: TRBV28
j_gene: TRBJ2-7
abundance: .
CDR3aa: CASSFNLYGLLTPYEQYF
CDR3nt: TGTGCCAGCAGTTTTAATCTGTATGGACTTCTGACCCCCTACGAGCAGTACTTC

d_gene: .
v_gene: TRBV7-3
j_gene: TRBJ2-1
abundance: .
CDR3aa: CASTEFNNYRGRDEQFF
CDR3nt: TGTGCCAGCACCGAATTTAATAATTACAGGGGGAGGGATGAGCAGTTCTTC

d_gene: .
v_gene: TRBV6-4
j_gene: TRBJ2-1
abundance: few
CDR3aa: CASSQGGGESNEQFF
CDR3nt: TGTGCCAGCAGCCAAGGAGGGGGCGAAAGCAATGAGCAGTTCTTC

d_gene: TRBD1
v_gene: TRBV6-6
j_gene: TRBJ1-2
abundance: .
CDR3aa: CASSYSSTGSSGYTF
CDR3nt: TGTGCCAGCAGTTACTCTTCGACAGGGTCTAGCGGCTACACCTTC

d_gene: TRBD1
v_gene: TRBV28
j_gene: TRBJ1-3
abundance: .
CDR3aa: CASSLWGQASGNTIYF
CDR3nt: TGTGCCAGCAGCTTATGGGGACAGGCCTCTGGAAACACCATATATTTT

d_gene: .
v_gene: TRBV4-1
j_gene: TRBJ2-1
abundance: .
CDR3aa: CASSPYGVPYNEQFF
CDR3nt: TGCGCCAGCAGCCCTTACGGAGTACCCTACAATGAGCAGTTCTTC

d_gene: TRBD2
v_gene: TRBV7-6
j_gene: TRBJ2-1
abundance: .
CDR3aa: CASSRGLADYNEQFF
CDR3nt: TGTGCCAGCAGCCGCGGACTAGCGGATTACAATGAGCAGTTCTTC

d_gene: TRBD2
v_gene: TRBV7-2
j_gene: TRBJ2-3
abundance: .
CDR3aa: CASSLALAGVTDTQYF
CDR3nt: TGTGCCAGCAGCTTAGCGCTAGCGGGGGTTACAGATACGCAGTATTTT

d_gene: TRBD2
v_gene: TRBV30
j_gene: TRBJ2-7
abundance: .
CDR3aa: CAWSAGTSGSEQYF
CDR3nt: TGTGCCTGGAGTGCCGGGACTAGCGGGAGCGAGCAGTACTTC

d_gene: .
v_gene: TRBV6-4
j_gene: TRBJ2-6
abundance: .
CDR3aa: CASSDGHSGANVLTF
CDR3nt: TGTGCCAGCAGTGACGGACACTCTGGGGCCAACGTCCTGACTTTC

d_gene: .
v_gene: TRBV7-2
j_gene: TRBJ1-5
abundance: .
CDR3aa: CASSLAGAGSNQPQHF
CDR3nt: TGTGCCAGCAGCTTAGCGGGGGCTGGGAGCAATCAGCCCCAGCATTTT

d_gene: TRBD2
v_gene: TRBV6-5
j_gene: TRBJ2-5
abundance: .
CDR3aa: CASRRGLTGTQYF
CDR3nt: TGTGCCAGCAGGAGGGGACTAACGGGGACCCAGTACTTC

d_gene: TRBD1
v_gene: TRBV19
j_gene: TRBJ2-2
abundance: .
CDR3aa: CASSRDRTGLNTGELFF
CDR3nt: TGTGCCAGTAGCAGGGACCGGACAGGGCTGAACACCGGGGAGCTGTTTTTT

d_gene: TRBD2
v_gene: TRBV15
j_gene: TRBJ2-1
abundance: .
CDR3aa: CATSRVLGTSSYNEQFF
CDR3nt: TGTGCCACCAGCAGAGTTTTAGGGACTAGCTCCTACAATGAGCAGTTCTTC

d_gene: .
v_gene: TRBV18
j_gene: TRBJ1-6
abundance: .
CDR3aa: CASSPPAVSPLHF
CDR3nt: TGTGCCAGCTCACCACCGGCAGTCTCACCCCTCCACTTT